The present entry profiles one TCR beta chain with its context. This clonotype has more than one count but fewer than ten. Its antigen specificity is not known. Base-call qualities are not available, and no considerably larger clone is one nucleotide away. These data are taken from a study of T-cell reconstitution after alpha-beta-depleted transplantation in children listed by TCRdb under 2016. For context, the study as a whole: Using TCR repertoire profiling, the study quantitatively followed how T-cell immune reconstitution unfolded in children after TCRalphabeta/CD19-depleted allogeneic hematopoietic cell transplantation. What the authors observed across the whole study: The high TCRbeta diversity at day 60 in some patients was ascribed to recipient T cells and intrathymic progenitors that had survived conditioning. The apparently early recovery of alphabetaT-cell counts about two months after transplant reportedly depended on only several hundred rapidly expanded clones that came from non-depleted graft cells. Over subsequent months, a decline in hyperexpanded clone frequencies was noted, and after one year, T-cell counts and TCRbeta diversity were mostly ascribed to newly produced T cells.

Library creation used PCR. Instrument on record: Illumina HiSeq 2500. Molecular barcoding was employed in the preparation of TCR libraries, with unique molecular identifiers being used to normalize TCRbeta repertoire quantification. In-frame beta chains were kept once TCRdb had trimmed the public reads at Q25 with fastp and called clones with MiXCR. Each CDR3 protein gets just one entry, which takes the most common genes and DNA from the rows behind it. The sample yields about a million distinct CDR3 sequences; about 29% were counted once. The ten largest make up roughly 27% of the sample. CDR1 and CDR2 are read off the germline V gene (reference sequence) as LGHDT and YNNKEL. There are 11 amino acids in the CDR3, from cysteine to phenylalanine inclusive. The DNA shown is the 33-base CDR3, in frame from base 1. V and J lose 8 bases and 2 bases, and a span of 6 bases separates them. This specimen's treatment or condition label, interpreted: allogeneic hematopoietic cell transplantation with graft depleted of TCRalphabeta T cells and CD19 B cells. The transplant recipients were children given TCRalphabeta/CD19-depleted allogeneic hematopoietic cell grafts.

The V and J genes are TRBV3-1 and TRBJ2-5; the D gene cannot be named for sure. The source was PBMCs, mostly from graft donor cells, collected 360 days after TCRalphabeta/CD19-depleted stem cell transplant. The receptor comes from a boy younger than two who had a stem cell transplant for SCID, so the T cells may come from the graft donor. The nucleotides read TGTGCCAGCGAAGGGCAAGAGACCCAGTACTTC. This sequence encodes CASEGQETQYF.